Below, 32 T cell receptor beta chains from the same sample are listed, as sequenced in a study of blood T cells in healthy people across ages. Using a J-beta primer mix together with a sample-barcoded 5' primer, a second PCR was run for about 6 to 11 cycles. TCRdb re-called the 5' RACE reads through MiXCR, storing one row per CDR3 protein. Here the sample spans about 540,000 distinct CDR3 sequences, approximately 25% being singletons. The same sample was also used in a study of T cells of mothers and their children.

What was sequenced was blood. The receptors come from a boy under 18 in good health.

The rearrangement uses TRBV28 and TRBJ2-5; either TRBD1 or TRBD2 may fit D (5 bases each). The tail of the sequence fits TRBJ2-1 better, so the J call may be wrong. The CDR3 is made up of 14 amino acids. Germline V CDR1 and CDR2: MDHEN, SYDVKM. The CDR3 nucleotides read TGTGCCAGCAGCTTGAGACAGAGGGGCAATGAGCAGTTCTTC. It specifies CASSLRQRGNEQFF.

V gene TRBV25-1 combines with J gene TRBJ2-7; 8 bases are shared with TRBD2. Germline CDR1 is MGHDK and CDR2 is SYGVNS. CDR3 length: 15 amino acids. The junction had 9 bases not matched to a gene; V was cut back by 4 bases and J by 4 bases. The CDR3 reads CASSAKAGARYEQYF. The CDR3 region has the DNA TGTGCCAGCAGTGCCAAAGCGGGAGCAAGGTACGAGCAGTACTTC.

Concerning this clonotype: A read error may produce the germline difference seen at one junction end. The gene calls are TRBV20-1 and TRBJ2-7; 11 bases match TRBD2. Germline CDR1 is DFQATT and CDR2 is SNEGSKA (reference sequence). The CDR3 has 16 amino acids. The CDR3 spells CSARRPTSGDSYERYF. CDR3 coding DNA: TGCAGTGCTAGACGTCCGACTAGCGGGGACTCCTACGAGCGGTACTTC.

V and J are TRBV6-2 or TRBV6-3 and TRBJ2-2; 9 positions match TRBD1. Trimming cost V 5 bases and J 4 bases; bases outside gene matches: 8. The V gene's germline CDR1 is MNHEY and CDR2 SVGEGT. The CDR3 is 16 residues long. Written as DNA, the CDR3 is TGTGCCAGCAGTGGCCTCCGGGACAGGGCCACCGGGGAGCTGTTTTTT. Residues: CASSGLRDRATGELFF.

The table lists this clonotype with a few counts. V gene TRBV20-1 combines with J gene TRBJ2-7; D is undetermined. Between the trimmed V and J ends, which lost 4 bases and 4 bases, there was a span of 14 bases. This CDR3 is 13 amino acids long. The germline CDR1 and CDR2 sequences are DFQATT and SNEGSKA (reference sequence). As DNA, the CDR3 is TGCAGTGCTAATCTGTACACGGAATACGAGCAGTACTTC. It encodes CSANLYTEYEQYF.

Only a few counts were recorded for this clonotype. The gene calls are TRBV21-1 and TRBJ2-7; TRBD1, the D gene given by the table, was not confirmed from the DNA. TRBV21-1 constitutes a pseudogene. The CDR3 extends over 17 amino acids. In nucleotides, the CDR3 is TGTGCCAGCGGAGTAAAGCGGGGACAGAGAAAAACCTACGAGCAGTACTTC. Translated: CASGVKRGQRKTYEQYF.

The chain has TRBV6-2 or TRBV6-3 and TRBJ2-1; possibly TRBD2 for D (6 bases). V was cut by 5 bases and J by 0 bases, with 11 bases left in between. The germline V gene has CDR1 MNHEY and CDR2 SVGEGT. This CDR3 region has 15 residues. The chain's CDR3 is CASSTGTSSYNEQFF. In DNA form, the CDR3 reads TGTGCCAGCAGTACTGGGACTTCCTCCTACAATGAGCAGTTCTTC.

The rearrangement uses TRBV5-6 and TRBJ1-4; TRBD1 matches at 8 bases. The length of the CDR3 is 15 residues. The J segment lost 8 bases and the V segment lost 0 bases, leaving 6 bases of the junction unmatched. Germline lookup yields CDR1 SGHDT and CDR2 YYEEEE. This CDR3 reads CASSLATGAKEKLFF. The CDR3 DNA reads TGTGCCAGCAGCTTGGCGACAGGGGCAAAAGAAAAACTGTTTTTT.

This clonotype has ten or more counts. The chain employs TRBV28 and TRBJ1-2, with 8 positions matching TRBD1. J gave up 4 bases and V 3 bases, and 4 bases lay outside the gene matches. The CDR3 runs to 14 residues. Per the germline V gene, CDR1 is MDHEN and CDR2 is SYDVKM. This CDR3 is CASSLGQGAYGYTF. In DNA, the CDR3 is TGTGCCAGCAGTTTGGGGCAGGGGGCCTATGGCTACACCTTC.

The chain couples TRBV20-1 to TRBJ2-3; D may correspond to TRBD1 or TRBD2 (5 bases each). V lost 6 bases, J lost 2 bases, and 9 bases lay in between. Germline-derived CDR1 and CDR2 are DFQATT and SNEGSKA (reference sequence). CDR3 length: 12 amino acids. The CDR3 region has the DNA TGCAGTGCGGGACCCGACACAGATACGCAGTATTTT. This translates into CSAGPDTDTQYF.

The chain has TRBV7-8 and TRBJ2-5, with D perhaps being TRBD1 or TRBD2 (7 bases each). Per germline, CDR1 SGHVS and CDR2 FQNEAQ. The CDR3 is made up of 15 amino acids. Trimming took 3 bases from V and 1 from J, leaving 12 bases between them. The CDR3 nucleotides are TGTGCCAGCAGCTTTCAGGGGGGGGCCCAAGAGACCCAGTACTTC. It yields the protein CASSFQGGAQETQYF.

The J gene is TRBJ1-2, the V gene TRBV10-3, with D uncertain. The CDR3 contains 13 residues. CDR1 and CDR2 (germline): ENHRY, SYGVKD. Trimming cost V 4 bases and J 3 bases, with 9 bases left between them. CDR3 in amino acids: CAISGGLDYGYTF. The DNA of the CDR3 is TGTGCCATCAGTGGAGGGTTGGACTATGGCTACACCTTC.

This clonotype was detected only a few times. The gene calls are TRBV7-2 and TRBJ2-7; a weak D match, TRBD2 (5 bases). V lost 1 base to trimming and J lost 4 bases, with 11 bases between them. This CDR3 has 14 residues. Germline loops: CDR1 SGHTA, CDR2 FQGNSA. As DNA, the CDR3 is TGTGCCAGCAGCTTAGATCTAAGCGGTTACGAGCAGTACTTC. Translated, it gives CASSLDLSGYEQYF.

The rearrangement joins TRBV6-5 to TRBJ1-1, with 11 nucleotides matching TRBD1. The CDR3 has 14 residues. Germline V gene sequence: CDR1 MNHEY, CDR2 SVGAGI. J lost 4 bases, V lost 6 bases, and 4 bases had no gene match. The chain's CDR3 is CASRGQGDRTEAFF. CDR3 DNA: TGTGCCAGCAGGGGACAGGGGGATCGCACTGAAGCTTTCTTT.

This clonotype was detected only a few times. DNA for the CDR3: TGTGCCATCTCGTTAGGAGGTGGGGATGGCTACACCTTC. This codes for CAISLGGGDGYTF. The chain carries TRBV6-6 and TRBJ1-2; no clear D gene. Germline-derived CDR1 and CDR2 are MNHNY and SVGAGI (reference sequence). Deletions cut 10 bases from V and 6 bases from J, with 18 bases between. The CDR3 is made up of 13 amino acids.

V and J are TRBV10-3 and TRBJ2-1; 7 bases map to TRBD2. V lost 4 bases, J lost 8 bases, and 5 bases stayed unmatched. Per the germline V gene, CDR1 is ENHRY and CDR2 is SYGVKD. The CDR3 contains 13 residues. CDR3 loop: CAISGRGGDEQFF. The CDR3 nucleotides read TGTGCCATCAGTGGACGGGGAGGGGATGAGCAGTTCTTC.

This clonotype turned up a few times. This CDR3 is CSARPGQALDIQYF. The CDR3 bases are TGCAGTGCTAGACCGGGACAGGCCTTAGACATTCAGTACTTC. The chain employs TRBV20-1 and TRBJ2-4, with 8 bases identical to TRBD1. CDR3 length: 14 residues. The germline CDR1 and CDR2 sequences are DFQATT and SNEGSKA (reference sequence). V gave up 2 bases and J gave up 8 bases; unmatched junction bases: 8.

Only a few counts were recorded for this clonotype. The chain uses TRBV27 and TRBJ1-5; no clear D gene. The V gene lost 6 bases and the J gene lost 0 bases, with 9 bases spanning the gap. CDR3 length: 14 amino acids. Germline-derived CDR1 and CDR2 are MNHEY and SMNVEV (reference sequence). The CDR3 DNA sequence: TGTGCCAGCAGCCAATCTTATAGCAATCAGCCCCAGCATTTT. This translates into CASSQSYSNQPQHF.

This clonotype turned up a few times. This chain links TRBV12-3 or TRBV12-4 with TRBJ2-5; no firm D call. The V end lost 6 bases, the J end lost 3 bases, and 14 bases lay between the germline ends. The CDR3 spans 14 residues. CDR3 region: CASSPTWTKETQYF. CDR3 DNA sequence: TGTGCCAGCAGCCCGACGTGGACCAAAGAGACCCAGTACTTC.

This clonotype was found a few times. A junction boundary mismatches the germline segment, possibly from a read error. This chain links TRBV9 with TRBJ2-5; D tentatively reads TRBD1 or TRBD2 (7 bases each). Germline V gene lookup returns CDR1 SGDLS and CDR2 YYNGEE. The CDR3 runs 14 residues. The CDR3 region has the DNA TGTGCTAGCAGCGCCTCAGGGGGGGACGAGACCCAGTACTTC. It yields the protein CASSASGGDETQYF.

This clonotype was found once. The rearrangement joins TRBV27 to TRBJ2-3; 8 bases are shared with TRBD2. Germline V gene sequence: CDR1 MNHEY, CDR2 SMNVEV (reference sequence). V lost 8 bases and J lost 4; bases outside the gene matches: 11. The CDR3 extends over 15 amino acids. The CDR3 reads CASPQGGRTPDTQYF. CDR3 in DNA: TGTGCCAGCCCCCAAGGCGGGAGGACACCAGATACGCAGTATTTT.

This chain links TRBV20-1 with TRBJ2-5; TRBD1 might be the D (5 bases). The end of the DNA is better explained by TRBJ2-1, so the J call may be wrong. The CDR3 length is 13 residues. Per germline, CDR1 DFQATT and CDR2 SNEGSKA (reference sequence). CDR3 nucleotides: TGCAGTGCGCCGACAGATATTTCCAATGAGCAGTTCTTC. As protein: CSAPTDISNEQFF.

The chain uses TRBV27 and TRBJ2-1; D gene ambiguous. This CDR3 region has 11 residues. V was pared by 3 bases and J by 9 bases, with 6 bases between. Germline V gene lookup returns CDR1 MNHEY and CDR2 SMNVEV (reference sequence). CDR3 loop: CASSFWGEQFF. CDR3 nucleotide sequence: TGTGCCAGCAGTTTCTGGGGTGAGCAGTTCTTC.

The J gene is TRBJ1-2, the V gene TRBV4-3; D is perhaps TRBD1 (5 bases). Deletions cut 1 base from V and 10 bases from J, with 10 bases between. Germline CDR1 is LGHNA and CDR2 is YSLEER. This CDR3 has 12 residues. This CDR3 is CASSQGRGFYTF. CDR3 nucleotides: TGCGCCAGCAGCCAAGGGAGGGGTTTCTACACCTTC.

The V and J genes are TRBV29-1 and TRBJ2-1; the D call may be TRBD1 or TRBD2 (5 bases each). CDR1 and CDR2 from the germline V gene are SQVTM and ANQGSEA. V was pared by 7 bases and J by 2 bases, with 18 bases between. The CDR3 is made up of 15 amino acids. CDR3 residues: CSASGTPSTYNEQFF. The CDR3 coding sequence is TGCAGCGCCTCCGGGACCCCCAGTACCTACAATGAGCAGTTCTTC.

This clonotype was counted only a few times. The CDR3 loop is CASSYSLGDDEKLFF. CDR3 coding DNA: TGTGCCAGCAGTTACTCGTTAGGGGATGATGAAAAACTGTTTTTT. The chain is built from TRBV6-5 and TRBJ1-4; maybe TRBD1 (5 bases). Trimming removed 0 bases from V and 6 bases from J, with 11 bases in between. CDR3 size: 15 residues. Germline V gene data show CDR1 as MNHEY and CDR2 as SVGAGI.

Many counts were recorded for this clonotype. CDR3 protein: CATSQGLYGYTF. The CDR3 DNA sequence: TGTGCCACCTCACAGGGACTCTATGGCTACACCTTC. The chain couples TRBV15 to TRBJ1-2, with TRBD1 as a possible D gene (6 bases). The CDR3 has 12 amino acids. Trimming left V 8 bases short and J 4 bases short, with 11 bases between. Germline V gives CDR1 LNHNV, CDR2 YYDKDF (reference sequence).

The chain combines TRBV7-9 with TRBJ1-2; D is perhaps TRBD1 (5 bases). Germline CDR1 and CDR2: SEHNR and FQNEAQ (reference sequence). Trimming left V 1 base short and J 8 bases short, with 8 bases between. The CDR3 is 12 amino acids. The CDR3 DNA reads TGTGCCAGCAGCTTAGTAGGGGTCGGCTACACCTTC. Amino acids: CASSLVGVGYTF.

This clonotype was found a few times. V is TRBV5-1 and J is TRBJ1-2; D unresolved. The CDR3 spans 17 residues. CDR1 is SGHRS and CDR2 is YFSETQ in the germline V gene. V was clipped by 1 base and J by 6 bases, with 22 bases between them. This CDR3 is CASSLITGNSGSHGYTF. The CDR3, as DNA: TGCGCCAGCAGCTTGATCACCGGGAATTCAGGCTCCCATGGCTACACCTTC.

The chain is built from TRBV25-1 and TRBJ2-1, with D tentatively TRBD2 (5 bases). Between the trimmed V and J ends, which lost 1 base and 12 bases, there was a span of 10 bases. This CDR3 has 12 amino acids. Germline-derived CDR1 and CDR2 are MGHDK and SYGVNS. The CDR3 is CASSESGRPQFF. DNA for the CDR3: TGTGCCAGCAGTGAATCGGGGAGACCGCAGTTCTTC.

The V call is TRBV7-8, the J call TRBJ2-6; the D is unclear. Germline CDR1 SGHVS, CDR2 FQNEAQ. V lost 3 bases to trimming and J lost 5 bases, with 2 bases between them. This CDR3 contains 12 residues. CDR3 nucleotide sequence: TGTGCCAGCAGCTTCTGGGCCAACGTCCTGACTTTC. It is translated as CASSFWANVLTF.

This rearrangement joins TRBV27 to TRBJ2-1; the match to TRBD1 covers 10 bases. Trimming took 6 bases from V and 7 from J; bases not matched to a gene: 9. Germline V CDR1 and CDR2: MNHEY, SMNVEV (reference sequence). The CDR3 spans 15 residues. CDR3 residues: CASSVGQGLKNEQFF. The CDR3 DNA sequence: TGTGCCAGCAGCGTGGGACAGGGGCTTAAAAATGAGCAGTTCTTC.